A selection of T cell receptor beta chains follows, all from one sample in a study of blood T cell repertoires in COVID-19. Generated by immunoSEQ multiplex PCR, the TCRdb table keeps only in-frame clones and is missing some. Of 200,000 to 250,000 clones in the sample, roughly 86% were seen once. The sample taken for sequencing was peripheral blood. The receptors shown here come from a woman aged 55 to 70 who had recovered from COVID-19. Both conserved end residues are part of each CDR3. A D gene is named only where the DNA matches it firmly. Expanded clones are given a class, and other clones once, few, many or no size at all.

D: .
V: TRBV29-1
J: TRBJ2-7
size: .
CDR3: CSVVSLDGQGEQYF
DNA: TGCAGCGTTGTAAGCCTGGACGGCCAGGGGGAGCAGTACTTC

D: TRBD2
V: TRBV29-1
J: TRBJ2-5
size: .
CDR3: CSAFGGQETQYF
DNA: TGCAGCGCCTTCGGGGGGCAAGAGACCCAGTACTTC

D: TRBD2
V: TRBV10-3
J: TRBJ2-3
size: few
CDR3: CAISPGTSGGAGDTQYF
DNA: TGTGCCATCAGCCCAGGGACTAGCGGGGGGGCTGGAGATACGCAGTATTTT

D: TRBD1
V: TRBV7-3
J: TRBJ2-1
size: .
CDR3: CASSRQGAPYNEQFF
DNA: TGTGCCAGCAGCCGACAGGGGGCACCCTACAATGAGCAGTTCTTC

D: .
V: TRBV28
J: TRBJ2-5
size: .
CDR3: CASRRGGLLEETQYF
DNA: TGTGCCAGCAGAAGGGGGGGGCTCCTGGAAGAGACCCAGTACTTC

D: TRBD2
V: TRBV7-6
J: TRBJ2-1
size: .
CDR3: CASSLGLAGTHNEQFF
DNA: TGTGCCAGCAGCTTAGGGCTAGCGGGGACTCACAATGAGCAGTTCTTC

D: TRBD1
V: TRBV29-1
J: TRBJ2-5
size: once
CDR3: CSVSPGQGRGETQYF
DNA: TGCAGCGTTTCTCCGGGACAGGGAAGAGGAGAGACCCAGTACTTC

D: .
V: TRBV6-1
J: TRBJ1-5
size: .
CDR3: CASSEGQFNQPQHF
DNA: TGTGCCAGCAGTGAAGGGCAGTTCAATCAGCCCCAGCATTTT

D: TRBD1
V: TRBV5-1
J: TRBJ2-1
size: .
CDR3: CASSLRGQGVNEQFF
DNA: TGCGCCAGCAGCTTGAGGGGACAGGGGGTCAATGAGCAGTTCTTC

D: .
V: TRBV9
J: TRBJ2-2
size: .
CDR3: CASSVSSSARGTGELFF
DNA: TGTGCCAGCAGCGTCTCTTCTAGCGCGAGGGGAACCGGGGAGCTGTTTTTT

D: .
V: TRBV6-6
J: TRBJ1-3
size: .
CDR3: CASRPDRYGNTIYF
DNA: TGTGCCAGCAGACCCGACAGATATGGAAACACCATATATTTT

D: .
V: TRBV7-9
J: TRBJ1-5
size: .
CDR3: CASSPLTVGQPQHF
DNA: TGTGCCAGCAGCCCTCTGACAGTGGGTCAGCCCCAGCATTTT

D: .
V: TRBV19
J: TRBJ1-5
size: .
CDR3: CASSIGGQPNQPQHF
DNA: TGTGCCAGTAGTATAGGGGGCCAGCCAAATCAGCCCCAGCATTTT

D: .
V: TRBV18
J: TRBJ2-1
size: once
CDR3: CASSPTRDEQFF
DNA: TGTGCCAGCTCACCCACGCGGGATGAGCAGTTCTTC

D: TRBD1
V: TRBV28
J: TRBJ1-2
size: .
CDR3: CASRNAGIQGADYGYTF
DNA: TGTGCCAGCAGAAACGCGGGCATACAGGGGGCGGACTATGGCTACACCTTC

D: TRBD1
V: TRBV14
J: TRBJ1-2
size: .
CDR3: CASSQEQQGAYGYTF
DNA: TGTGCCAGCAGCCAAGAGCAACAGGGGGCCTATGGCTACACCTTC

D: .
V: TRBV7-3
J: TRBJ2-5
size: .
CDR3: CASSLTSLVRQETQYF
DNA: TGTGCCAGCAGCTTAACGTCGTTGGTCAGGCAAGAGACCCAGTACTTC

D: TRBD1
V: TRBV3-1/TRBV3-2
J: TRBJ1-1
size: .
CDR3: CASSLQDRGQAFF
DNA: TGTGCCAGCAGCCTCCAGGACAGGGGGCAAGCTTTCTTT

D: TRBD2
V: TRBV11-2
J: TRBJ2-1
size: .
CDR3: CASSLHDAGGHYNEQFF
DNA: TGTGCCAGCAGCTTGCACGACGCGGGGGGACATTACAATGAGCAGTTCTTC

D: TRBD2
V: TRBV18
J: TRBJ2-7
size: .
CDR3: CASSPRIAGLYEQYF
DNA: TGTGCCAGCTCACCACGGATAGCGGGGTTGTACGAGCAGTACTTC

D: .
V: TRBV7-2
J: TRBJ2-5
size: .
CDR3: CASRYSGQETQYF
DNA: TGTGCCAGCAGGTACTCAGGGCAAGAGACCCAGTACTTC

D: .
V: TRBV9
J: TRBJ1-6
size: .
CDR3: CASSGSVSPLHF
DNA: TGTGCCAGCAGCGGCAGTGTTTCACCCCTCCACTTT

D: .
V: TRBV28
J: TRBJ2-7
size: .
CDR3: CASSSAAEQYF
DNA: TGTGCCAGCAGTTCGGCGGCCGAGCAGTACTTC

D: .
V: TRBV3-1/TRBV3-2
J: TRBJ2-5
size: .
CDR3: CASSRGDRSNPETQYF
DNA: TGTGCCAGCAGCCGGGGGGACCGCTCAAACCCAGAGACCCAGTACTTC

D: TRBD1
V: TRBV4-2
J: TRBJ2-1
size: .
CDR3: CASSPRSEDGDRGHRSRGYEQFF
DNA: TGTGCCAGCAGCCCAAGAAGCGAAGATGGAGACAGGGGGCATCGGTCCCGCGGGTATGAGCAGTTCTTC

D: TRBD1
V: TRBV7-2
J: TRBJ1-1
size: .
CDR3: CASSLPRGRNTEAFF
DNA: TGTGCCAGCAGTCTACCCAGGGGGCGGAACACTGAAGCTTTCTTT

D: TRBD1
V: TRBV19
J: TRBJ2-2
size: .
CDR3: CASKPGQEGIGELFF
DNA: TGTGCCAGTAAACCGGGACAGGAGGGAATCGGGGAGCTGTTTTTT

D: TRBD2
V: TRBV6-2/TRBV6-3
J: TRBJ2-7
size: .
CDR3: CASSIPGGDEQYF
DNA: TGTGCCAGCAGTATACCGGGGGGAGACGAGCAGTACTTC

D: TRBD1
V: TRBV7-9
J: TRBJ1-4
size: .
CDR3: CASSLFGTGDEKLFF
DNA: TGTGCCAGCAGCTTATTCGGGACAGGAGATGAAAAACTGTTTTTT

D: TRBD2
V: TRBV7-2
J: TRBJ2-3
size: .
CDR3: CASSRGDGGENTQYF
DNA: TGTGCCAGCAGCCGGGGAGACGGGGGGGAAAATACGCAGTATTTT

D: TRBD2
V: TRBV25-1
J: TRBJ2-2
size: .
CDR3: CASGTGGITGELFF
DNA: TGTGCCAGCGGAACGGGGGGGATAACCGGGGAGCTGTTTTTT

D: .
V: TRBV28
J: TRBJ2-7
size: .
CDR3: CASSRGQVYEQYF
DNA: TGTGCCAGCAGTCGAGGGCAGGTCTACGAGCAGTACTTC

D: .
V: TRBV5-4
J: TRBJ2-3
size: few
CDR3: CASSFTGLTDTQYF
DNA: TGTGCCAGCAGCTTCACAGGGCTAACAGATACGCAGTATTTT

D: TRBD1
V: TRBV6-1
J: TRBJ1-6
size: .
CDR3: CASSSGQGYNSPLHF
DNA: TGTGCCAGCAGTTCCGGACAGGGCTATAATTCACCCCTCCACTTT

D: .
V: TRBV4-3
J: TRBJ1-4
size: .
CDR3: CASSQESLGAEGSEKLFF
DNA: TGCGCCAGCAGCCAAGAGTCGTTGGGGGCTGAGGGTAGTGAAAAACTGTTTTTT

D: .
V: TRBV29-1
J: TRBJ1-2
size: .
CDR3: CSAQKWNYGYTF
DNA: TGCAGCGCCCAGAAGTGGAACTATGGCTACACCTTC

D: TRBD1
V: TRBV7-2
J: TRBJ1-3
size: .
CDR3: CASSRGRGSGNTIYF
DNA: TGTGCCAGCAGCAGGGGGCGAGGGTCTGGAAACACCATATATTTT

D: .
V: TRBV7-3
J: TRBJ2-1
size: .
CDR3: CASSPSQGNEQFF
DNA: TGTGCCAGCAGCCCCTCACAGGGTAATGAGCAGTTCTTC

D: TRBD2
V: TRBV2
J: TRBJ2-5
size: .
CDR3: CASTRAGGPEETQYF
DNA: TGTGCCAGCACTCGGGCGGGGGGCCCTGAAGAGACCCAGTACTTC

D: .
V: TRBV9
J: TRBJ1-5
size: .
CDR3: CASSVGVDNQPQHF
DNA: TGTGCCAGCAGCGTCGGGGTAGACAATCAGCCCCAGCATTTT

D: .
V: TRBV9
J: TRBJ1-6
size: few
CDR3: CASSFVENSPLHF
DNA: TGTGCCAGCAGCTTCGTAGAGAATTCACCCCTCCACTTT

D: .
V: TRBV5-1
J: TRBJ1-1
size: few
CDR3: CASSLTSNTEAFF
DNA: TGCGCCAGCAGCTTGACTTCGAACACTGAAGCTTTCTTT

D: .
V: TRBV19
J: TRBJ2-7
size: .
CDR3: CASSISHDSSYEQYF
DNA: TGTGCCAGTAGTATCTCCCACGACAGCTCCTACGAGCAGTACTTC

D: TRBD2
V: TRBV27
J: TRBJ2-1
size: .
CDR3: CASVSSSGGAFSEQFF
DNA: TGTGCCAGCGTATCTTCGAGCGGGGGGGCATTCAGTGAGCAGTTCTTC

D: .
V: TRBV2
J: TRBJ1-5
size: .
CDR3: CASKGELNFLKPQHF
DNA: TGTGCCAGCAAAGGAGAACTGAATTTCTTAAAGCCCCAGCATTTT

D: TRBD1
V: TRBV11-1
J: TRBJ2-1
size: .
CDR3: CASSLRTGGFNEQFF
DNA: TGTGCCAGCAGCTTAAGGACAGGGGGCTTCAATGAGCAGTTCTTC

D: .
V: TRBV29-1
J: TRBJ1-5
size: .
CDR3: CSVANAAQPQHF
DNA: TGCAGCGTGGCTAATGCGGCTCAGCCCCAGCATTTT

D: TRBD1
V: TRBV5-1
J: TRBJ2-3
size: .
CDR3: CASSLGTGVDTQYF
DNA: TGCGCCAGCAGCTTAGGGACAGGGGTAGATACGCAGTATTTT

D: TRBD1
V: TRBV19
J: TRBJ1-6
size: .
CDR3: CASSITTGVISPLHF
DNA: TGTGCCAGTAGTATCACGACAGGGGTGATTTCACCCCTCCACTTT

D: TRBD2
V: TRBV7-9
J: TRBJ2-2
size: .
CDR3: CASSPRLAPGELFF
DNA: TGTGCCAGCAGCCCCCGACTAGCCCCCGGGGAGCTGTTTTTT

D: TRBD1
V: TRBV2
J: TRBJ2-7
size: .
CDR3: CASLPQGAREQYF
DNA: TGTGCCAGCCTCCCACAGGGGGCGCGGGAGCAGTACTTC

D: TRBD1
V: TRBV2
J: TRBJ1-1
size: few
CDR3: CASSKQGETEAFF
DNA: TGTGCCAGCAGTAAACAGGGGGAAACTGAAGCTTTCTTT

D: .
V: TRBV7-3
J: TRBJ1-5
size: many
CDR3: CASSPHRNLSNQPQHF
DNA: TGTGCCAGCAGTCCGCACAGGAACCTCAGCAATCAGCCCCAGCATTTT

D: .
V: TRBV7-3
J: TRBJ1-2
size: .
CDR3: CASSLTGGMVDGYTF
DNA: TGTGCCAGCAGCTTGACTGGGGGGATGGTGGATGGCTACACCTTC

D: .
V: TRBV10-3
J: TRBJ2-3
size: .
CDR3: CAARRSGSTDTQYF
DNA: TGTGCCGCCCGGCGGAGCGGGAGCACAGATACGCAGTATTTT

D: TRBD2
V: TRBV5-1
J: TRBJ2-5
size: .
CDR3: CASSFTSGGEETQYF
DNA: TGCGCCAGCAGCTTCACTAGCGGGGGAGAAGAGACCCAGTACTTC

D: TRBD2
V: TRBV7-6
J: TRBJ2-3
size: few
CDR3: CASSPGLAGGRADTQYF
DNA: TGTGCCAGCAGCCCGGGACTAGCGGGGGGGAGGGCAGATACGCAGTATTTT

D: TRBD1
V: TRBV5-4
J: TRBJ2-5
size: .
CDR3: CASSSTGGETQYF
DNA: TGTGCCAGCAGCTCAACAGGGGGGGAGACCCAGTACTTC

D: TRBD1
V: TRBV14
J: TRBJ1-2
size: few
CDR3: CASSQATGVGGYTF
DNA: TGTGCCAGCAGCCAAGCTACAGGGGTAGGAGGCTACACCTTC

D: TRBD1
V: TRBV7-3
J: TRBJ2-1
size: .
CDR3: CASSSSGQDYNEQFF
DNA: TGTGCCAGCAGCTCCTCGGGACAGGACTACAATGAGCAGTTCTTC